The 2 T cell receptor beta chains below were found in one sample sequenced in a study of graft-versus-host responses after intestinal transplantation. Using immunoSEQ multiplex PCR, the repertoire was profiled, and TCRdb retains in-frame clones only, with some absent. Among roughly 120,000 clones listed, 85% to 95% were seen once. These receptors' antigens are unknown. The sample was unstimulated CD8+ T cells sorted from spleen or lymph node cells, taken before intestinal transplant. The receptors originated from a human donor who received an intestinal transplant.

This chain connects TRBV19 to TRBJ1-5, with D tentatively TRBD1 (5 bases). The CDR3 extends over 17 amino acids. V lost 0 bases and J 3 bases, leaving 15 bases between the germline ends. CDR1 and CDR2 from the germline V gene are LNHDA and SQIVND (reference sequence). CDR3: CASSIDLGGILNQPQHF. CDR3 coding DNA: TGTGCCAGTAGTATAGATCTCGGGGGTATCCTCAATCAGCCCCAGCATTTT. Complete variable domain (other parts from reference TRBV19 and TRBJ1-5): DGGITQSPKYLFRKEGQNVTLSCEQNLNHDAMYWYRQDPGQGLRLIYYSQIVNDFQKGDIAEGYSVSREKKESFPLTVTSAQKNPTAFYLCASSIDLGGILNQPQHFGDGTRLSIL.

The DNA of the CDR3 is TGTGCCAGCAGCTCCCGATACGACAGGGAAGATTATGGCTACACCTTC. The encoded protein is CASSSRYDREDYGYTF. The J gene is TRBJ1-2, the V gene TRBV4-2, with 7 bases lining up with TRBD1. The V segment lost 5 bases and the J segment 5 bases; nucleotides outside the gene matches: 14. This CDR3 contains 16 residues. Germline CDR1 reads LGHNA; CDR2 reads YNFKEQ.